Here is one T cell receptor (beta chain) with its context. Only one count was recorded for this clone. Its recognized antigen is unknown. The input lacks base qualities; no much larger clone sits a single base away. This specimen belongs to a study of shared clonotypes between healthy human individuals (TCRdb year 2020). Study-level background: The cohort included a few men and two women between 18 and 49 years of age. For each donor, CD4 naive and CD4 memory were each given three plates, CD8 naive was given two plates, and CD8 memory was given one plate. The study deeply sequenced blood TCR repertoires of five healthy adults to estimate repertoire size and the extent of clonotype sharing between individuals. To increase sequencing depth and limit assay-specific biases, different laboratories used diverse techniques to prepare libraries and sequence TCR repertoires. Leukapheresis yielded between about 0.8 and 8.9 billion PBMCs per donor.

The donors were healthy, HIV-negative adults with no recently reported acute infections or vaccinations. Every donor was a Caucasian adult living in Nashville, Tennessee, USA. CD4+ T cells were enriched by magnetic negative selection, after which naive cells were positively selected on CD45RA and the negative fraction was taken as the memory subset. After blood collection by leukapheresis, PBMCs were isolated using Ficoll-Histopaque density gradient centrifugation and then cryopreserved in the vapor phase of liquid nitrogen. Analytical flow cytometry was used to check the purity and quantity of every magnetically sorted T cell population. Genomic DNA was isolated from every sorted fraction and measured by UV absorbance on a Nanodrop 2000c. Broad study findings and their caveats: Incomplete sequencing was indicated by rarefaction of sorted-subset datasets, despite the large sequencing depth. Sharing across four donors was observed for roughly 5% of naive CD4, over 3% of naive CD8, 2% to 2.5% of memory CD4, and roughly 0.4% of memory CD8 clonotypes. The small number of donors limited the genetic and exposure-history diversity represented. Only blood was sampled, and tissue TCR repertoires likely differ from those in blood. Estimated clonotype richness was generally larger for naive than for memory subsets. Compared with non-shared clonotypes, clonotypes shared by all four sorted-subset donors had higher generation probabilities. Pairwise subsampling indicated that sequencing depth was expected to affect the degree of clonotype sharing among donors.

The germline V gene gives CDR1 as MGHDK and CDR2 as SYGVNS. The CDR3 goes from the cysteine to the phenylalanine over 13 residues. Kept here is only the CDR3 DNA, which spans 39 bases and is read in frame from base 1. V drops 7 bases and J drops 9 bases, leaving 13 bases in between. Using the deep immunoSEQ assay, multiplex PCR amplified TCR CDR3 regions from genomic DNA. For each cell subset, the extracted genomic DNA was distributed evenly across all wells of several immunoSEQ 96-well plates, and each plate served as one replicate. For sorted subsets, each replicate PCR was loaded with about 200 ng genomic DNA, equivalent to 25,000 to 30,000 T cell genomes. Purified libraries were quantified with a Qubit 3.0 fluorometer, sized on a Bioanalyzer 2100, and re-quantified with the KAPA Library Quantification kit. Every immunoSEQ 96-well plate was sequenced on a dedicated single-read 150-cycle Illumina NextSeq 550 flow cell. In the authors' own workflow: Because only junctional sequences without quality scores were contained in the immunoSEQ output, filtering matching that applied to full-length reads could not be performed. Sequences were annotated with PyIR, a Python wrapper for IgBLAST v1.9, using IMGT germline references to assign V/J genes and CDR3. Any read was removed if the V/J assignment was weak (E-value above 1e-6), the CDR3 was missing, or the read contained stop codons, out-of-frame junctions, or ambiguous translated residues. V3J clonotypes were defined as sequences sharing an identical inferred V gene, J gene, and CDR3 amino acid sequence. Percentage overlap between repertoires was computed as shared unique clonotypes divided by the size of the smaller repertoire. Repertoire richness was assessed with RTK rarefaction, the Chao1 estimator, and Recon v2.1 estimates of unobserved clonotypes. Generation probabilities were computed with OLGA for all TCRbeta clonotypes obtained by the gDNA method from a handful of donors. The table was pulled from immuneACCESS by TCRdb, which kept in-frame rearrangements only. Such tables lose some clones; where checked, under half of the loss comes from unresolved V genes, and the rest has no known cause. The DNA was the basis for D and trimming; V, J and clone size are from that table. The sample has about 2 million clones on record, roughly 95% of them singletons. The ten most abundant clones make up 0.1% to 0.15% of the sample.

This chain joins TRBV25-1 to TRBJ1-6, with the D gene uncertain. This receptor was obtained from a man aged 18 to 29 in good health. Sequencing used naive CD4+ T cells sorted from blood. This specimen's cell subset or site label, interpreted: CD45RA+ positively selected. The bases are TGTGCCAGCATCGGGGAGGTCGGTTCACCCCTCCACTTT. Its protein reads: CASIGEVGSPLHF.